This TCR beta chain appears in the sequencing data of a study of cytomegalovirus exposure and HLA in healthy donors. Study-level results: High sensitivity and specificity were reportedly achieved when the classifier diagnosed cytomegalovirus status. That first-cohort TCR clusters tended to co-occur in the approximately 120 validation repertoires was found in a later analysis.

Assay: immunoSEQ multiplex PCR; the TCRdb copy retains only in-frame clones and omits some. Altogether around 71,000 clones are present, roughly 94% being singletons, with the ten largest covering approximately 1.5%. To note about this clone: Its target is unknown.

The V end lost 4 bases, the J end lost 5 bases, and 6 bases lay between the germline ends. The CDR3 is made up of 12 amino acids. Germline lookup yields CDR1 SGHRS and CDR2 YFSETQ. Sequencing was done on a sample of PBMCs. V usage is TRBV5-1 and J usage is TRBJ2-2; the D is unclear. The sequence came from a man aged 18 to 35 in good health and CMV-seropositive. The CDR3 region is CASSPLTGELFF. CDR3 nucleotide sequence: TGCGCCAGCAGCCCACTTACCGGGGAGCTGTTTTTT.